Presented here are 21 T cell receptor beta chains from one specimen sequenced in a study of cytomegalovirus exposure and HLA in healthy donors. PCR used 60 Vbeta primers and 13 Jbeta primers. Profiled with immunoSEQ multiplex PCR; TCRdb holds only in-frame clones, not every one. This repertoire shows more than 85,000 clones, about 80% found once; its top ten account for around 2.1%. The specimen sequenced was PBMCs. Receptors originate from a man younger than 40 in good health and CMV-seronegative.

The V gene is TRBV4-1, the J gene TRBJ2-3; TRBD2 might be the D (6 bases). This CDR3 has 16 amino acids. Per germline, CDR1 MGHRA and CDR2 YSYEKL. V lost 1 base, J lost 1 base, and 12 bases lay in between. The CDR3 nucleotides read TGCGCCAGCAGCCAAGGGATGCCGGGGGGCACAGATACGCAGTATTTT. Its protein product is CASSQGMPGGTDTQYF.

The V gene is TRBV7-3, the J gene TRBJ2-1, with a tentative D call TRBD2 (5 bases). CDR1 and CDR2 (germline): SGHTA, FQGTGA. V was trimmed by 4 bases and J by 9 bases, leaving 19 bases between them. The length of the CDR3 is 15 residues. The CDR3 sequence: CASSSGLTRGSEQFF. CDR3 nucleotides: TGTGCCAGCAGCTCCGGGTTGACTCGGGGAAGTGAGCAGTTCTTC.

CDR3 DNA sequence: TGTGCCAGTAGTCCGACCACGACAGGGGGCGGCGGAGCTTTCTTT. This codes for CASSPTTTGGGGAFF. This chain joins TRBV19 and TRBJ1-1; 10 nucleotides line up with TRBD1. This CDR3 contains 15 residues. Per the germline V gene, CDR1 is LNHDA and CDR2 is SQIVND (reference sequence). Trimming at V came to 5 bases and at J to 10 bases, leaving 13 bases not matched to a gene. The full variable domain, in which reference TRBV19 and TRBJ1-1 provide the parts outside the CDR3, is DGGITQSPKYLFRKEGQNVTLSCEQNLNHDAMYWYRQDPGQGLRLIYYSQIVNDFQKGDIAEGYSVSREKKESFPLTVTSAQKNPTAFYLCASSPTTTGGGGAFFGQGTRLTVV.

The V gene is TRBV5-6, the J gene TRBJ1-3, with D uncertain. The germline V gene encodes CDR1 SGHDT and CDR2 YYEEEE. The V and J ends lost 0 bases and 4 bases respectively, with 11 bases between them. The CDR3 length is 15 residues. The CDR3 is CASSLVEGRGNTIYF. As DNA, the CDR3 is TGTGCCAGCAGCTTGGTTGAGGGCAGGGGAAACACCATATATTTT.

V is TRBV5-6 and J is TRBJ2-2, with 9 bases aligning to TRBD1. Germline V lookup: CDR1 SGHDT, CDR2 YYEEEE. The CDR3 consists of 16 residues. The junction had 6 bases not matched to a gene; V was cut back by 4 bases and J by 2 bases. The CDR3 nucleotides read TGTGCCAGCAGCCTTTACAGGGGGCGAAACACCGGGGAGCTGTTTTTT. The encoded protein is CASSLYRGRNTGELFF.

The rearrangement joins TRBV19 to TRBJ1-2; 7 bases agree with TRBD1. Looked up from germline, CDR1 is LNHDA and CDR2 is SQIVND (reference sequence). The CDR3 sequence is 14 residues long. J gave up 8 bases and V 5 bases, and 11 bases lay outside the gene matches. The CDR3 region has the DNA TGTGCCAGTAGTCGGGACAGCTTGGCTCAGGGCTACACCTTC. Translated, it gives CASSRDSLAQGYTF. Drawing the rest from reference TRBV19 and TRBJ1-2, the complete variable domain is DGGITQSPKYLFRKEGQNVTLSCEQNLNHDAMYWYRQDPGQGLRLIYYSQIVNDFQKGDIAEGYSVSREKKESFPLTVTSAQKNPTAFYLCASSRDSLAQGYTFGSGTRLTVV.

The chain is built from TRBV5-1 and TRBJ1-5, with 8 positions matching TRBD1. V shed 4 bases and J 7 bases; nucleotides not matched to a gene: 4. Germline CDR1 SGHRS, CDR2 YFSETQ. The CDR3 covers 13 residues. Here the CDR3 reads CASSPTGAQPQHF. In DNA, the CDR3 is TGCGCCAGCAGCCCGACAGGGGCACAGCCCCAGCATTTT.

This clone was detected only a few times. The gene calls are TRBV5-1 and TRBJ2-4, with D possibly matching TRBD2 (7 bases). The V end was cut by 4 bases, the J end by 8 bases, with 16 bases between. Germline values: CDR1 SGHRS, CDR2 YFSETQ. This CDR3 has 14 amino acids. The CDR3 is CASSQGRGIDIQYF. The CDR3 DNA reads as TGCGCCAGCAGCCAAGGGAGGGGGATAGACATTCAGTACTTC.

CDR3 sequence reads: CASRRLLDSEAFF. The CDR3 DNA reads TGCGCCAGCAGAAGGTTGTTAGACTCTGAAGCTTTCTTT. The V and J genes are TRBV10-1 and TRBJ1-1; unclear D gene. Trimming removed 6 bases from V and 6 bases from J, with 14 bases in between. From germline, CDR1 is WNHNN and CDR2 SYGVQD (reference sequence). CDR3 size: 13 residues.

The table lists this clone with a few counts. The rearrangement joins TRBV6-1 to TRBJ1-2; TRBD1 might be the D (5 bases). Germline CDR1 and CDR2: MNHNS and SASEGT. Trimming stripped 7 bases from V and 8 bases from J, with 23 bases between. The CDR3 has 15 residues. DNA of the CDR3: TGTGCCAGCACCTACGGAAGGGAGGGGATAGAGGGCTACACCTTC. Protein product: CASTYGREGIEGYTF.

The rearrangement links TRBV7-9 to TRBJ1-6, with unresolved D. Germline V gene sequence: CDR1 SEHNR, CDR2 FQNEAQ (reference sequence). With 5 bases removed from V and 0 bases from J, the gap between germline ends came to 8 bases. CDR3 length: 15 amino acids. The CDR3 loop is CASSTSFSYNSPLHF. Written as DNA, the CDR3 is TGTGCCAGCAGCACCAGTTTCTCCTATAATTCACCCCTCCACTTT.

This sequence joins TRBV5-1 and TRBJ1-1; D unclear. V was clipped by 3 bases and J by 1 base, with 7 bases between them. The CDR3 has 13 amino acids. CDR1 is SGHRS and CDR2 is YFSETQ in the germline V gene. The CDR3 DNA reads TGCGCCAGCAGCTCGTTCGGGAACACTGAAGCTTTCTTT. Its translation: CASSSFGNTEAFF. Full variable domain (missing parts from reference TRBV5-1 and TRBJ1-1): KAGVTQTPRYLIKTRGQQVTLSCSPISGHRSVSWYQQTPGQGLQFLFEYFSETQRNKGNFPGRFSGRQFSNSRSEMNVSTLELGDSALYLCASSSFGNTEAFFGQGTRLTVV.

The J gene is TRBJ2-6, the V gene TRBV5-1; 9 nucleotides match TRBD2. Trimming took 3 bases from V and 2 from J; bases not matched to a gene: 0. The CDR3 extends over 15 amino acids. Per the germline V gene, CDR1 is SGHRS and CDR2 is YFSETQ. As DNA, the CDR3 is TGCGCCAGCAGCTCTAGCGGGACTGGGGCCAACGTCCTGACTTTC. Its protein product is CASSSSGTGANVLTF.

The V and J genes are TRBV18 and TRBJ2-5; D remains unclear. Germline loops: CDR1 KGHSH, CDR2 LQKENI. The CDR3 is 12 residues long. The germline V and J ends were trimmed by 4 bases and 5 bases, with 8 bases remaining between them. CDR3 residues: CASSLLEETQYF. As DNA, the CDR3 is TGTGCCAGCTCACTTCTAGAGGAGACCCAGTACTTC.

This chain connects TRBV5-1 to TRBJ1-5, with D possibly matching TRBD1 (5 bases). The CDR3 extends over 14 amino acids. V lost 2 bases to trimming and J lost 4 bases, with 10 bases between them. Germline assignment: CDR1 SGHRS and CDR2 YFSETQ. The CDR3 reads CASSLSPGNQPQHF. The CDR3 DNA follows: TGCGCCAGCAGCTTATCGCCAGGGAATCAGCCCCAGCATTTT.

The chain carries TRBV2 and TRBJ1-4; 10 bases map to TRBD1. The CDR3 runs to 16 residues. Looked up from germline, CDR1 is SNHLY and CDR2 is FYNNEI. The junction had 11 bases not matched to a gene; V was cut back by 6 bases and J by 7 bases. The CDR3 region has the DNA TGTGCCAGCAGCCCAGGCATCAGGACAGGGGGTGAAAAACTGTTTTTT. Its protein is CASSPGIRTGGEKLFF.

The rearrangement uses TRBV6-5 and TRBJ2-3, with 10 bases that match TRBD1. CDR1 and CDR2 (germline): MNHEY, SVGAGI. The junction had 6 bases not matched to a gene; V was cut back by 6 bases and J by 6 bases. The CDR3 extends over 14 amino acids. Written as DNA, the CDR3 is TGTGCCAGCAGCCGCGACAGGGGGCTGGATACGCAGTATTTT. It translates to CASSRDRGLDTQYF.

This rearrangement joins TRBV27 to TRBJ2-3; tentative D call: TRBD2 (6 bases). The CDR3 is 16 residues long. V was shortened by 5 bases and J by 0 bases, with 15 bases between the two germline ends. Germline V gene lookup returns CDR1 MNHEY and CDR2 SMNVEV (reference sequence). The DNA of the CDR3 is TGTGCCAGCAGTCCACTGGCCAGCGGGAGCACAGATACGCAGTATTTT. Its protein product is CASSPLASGSTDTQYF.

The CDR3 region has the DNA TGTGCCAGTCACTTTCAGCCCCAGCATTTT. It specifies CASHFQPQHF. This chain connects TRBV6-5 to TRBJ1-5, with D uncertain. Trimming cost V 9 bases and J 6 bases, with 6 bases left between them. Per germline, CDR1 MNHEY and CDR2 SVGAGI. CDR3 length equals 10 residues.

This clone occurred a few times. The chain links TRBV29-1 to TRBJ1-1, with TRBD1 matching over 8 bases. The CDR3 sequence is 14 residues long. V shed 8 bases, J shed 2 bases, and the junction held 10 bases outside the gene matches. Germline V gene sequence: CDR1 SQVTM, CDR2 ANQGSEA. The CDR3 DNA sequence: TGCAGCACCGGACAGGGTGGGGCCAACACTGAAGCTTTCTTT. Protein: CSTGQGGANTEAFF.

The V gene is TRBV27, the J gene TRBJ2-7; the match to TRBD2 covers 13 bases. The CDR3 totals 15 residues. The trim removed 5 bases at V and 3 bases at J, leaving 4 bases unmatched. CDR1 and CDR2 (germline): MNHEY, SMNVEV (reference sequence). The CDR3, as DNA: TGTGCCAGCAGTCGACTAGCGGGGGGTAGCTACGAGCAGTACTTC. This gives the protein CASSRLAGGSYEQYF.